These T cell receptor beta chains were read from a single sample in a study of shared clonotypes between healthy human individuals. Method: immunoSEQ multiplex PCR; TCRdb's copy keeps in-frame clones and lacks some. The sample lists about 530,000 clones, 90% to 97% occurring once. Sequencing used naive CD4+ T cells sorted from blood. The receptors were sampled from a woman aged 25 to 39 in good health. Each CDR3 is given with its conserved first and last residue. Fields, in order: V gene, D gene, clone size, J gene, CDR3 DNA, CDR3 protein. D genes are given only for firm matches. Clone size is shown for a subset of rows, as once, few, many or a class of expanded clone.

TRBV29-1	NA	NA	TRBJ2-3	TGCAGCGTAGAGACAGATTCCACAGATACGCAGTATTTT	CSVETDSTDTQYF
TRBV7-9	TRBD1	once	TRBJ2-3	TGTGCCAGCAGCCGAGGACAGGGGACTGTGACAGATACGCAGTATTTT	CASSRGQGTVTDTQYF
TRBV15	NA	NA	TRBJ2-1	TGTGCCACCAGCAGAGATCAGGTTAGGGTGAATGAGCAGTTCTTC	CATSRDQVRVNEQFF
TRBV5-5	NA	NA	TRBJ2-7	TGTGCCAGCAGCTTCCTAGCGCCATCCTACGAGCAGTACTTC	CASSFLAPSYEQYF
TRBV2	NA	NA	TRBJ2-2	TGTGCCAGCAATTTCGGCACCGGGGAGCTGTTTTTT	CASNFGTGELFF
TRBV28	NA	NA	TRBJ1-1	TGTGCCAGCAGTGAGGACATCGTCGTCACTGAAGCTTTCTTT	CASSEDIVVTEAFF
TRBV9	TRBD1	NA	TRBJ1-5	TGTGCCAGCAGCGAGGGGGCGGGAGGTCCTAGCAATCAGCCCCAGCATTTT	CASSEGAGGPSNQPQHF
TRBV6-5	NA	once	TRBJ2-7	TGTGCCAGCAGTTCTCCAGGGGCCGCCTCCTACGAGCAGTACTTC	CASSSPGAASYEQYF
TRBV5-4	TRBD2	NA	TRBJ2-1	TGTGCCAGCAGCTTGGACGGGACTAGTTGGAATGAGCAGTTCTTC	CASSLDGTSWNEQFF
TRBV28	NA	NA	TRBJ2-5	TGTGCCAGCAGTTTAGAAGGGCGTAAGACCCAGTACTTC	CASSLEGRKTQYF
TRBV5-1	NA	NA	TRBJ2-3	TGCGCCACCGTGGGGAGCACAGATACGCAGTATTTT	CATVGSTDTQYF
TRBV6-5	NA	few	TRBJ2-7	TGTGCCAGCAGTCAAGCGGGCGAGCAGTACTTC	CASSQAGEQYF
TRBV6-1	NA	once	TRBJ2-7	TGTGCCAGCAGCCGATTACTGGGCTACGAGCAGTACTTC	CASSRLLGYEQYF
TRBV2	NA	NA	TRBJ2-1	TGTGCCAGTACGACCGTCCAAAGGGGTGAGCAGTTCTTC	CASTTVQRGEQFF
TRBV11-2	TRBD1	once	TRBJ1-6	TGTGCCAGCAGCCAAATCCAGGGGGCGAATTCACCCCTCCACTTT	CASSQIQGANSPLHF
TRBV27	NA	NA	TRBJ2-7	TGTGCCAGCAGTTTATCGACCCGGGTCTCATACGAGCAGTACTTC	CASSLSTRVSYEQYF
TRBV28	TRBD1	NA	TRBJ2-2	TGTGCCAGCAGTTCAATTAGGGGGCGCGGGGAGCTGTTTTTT	CASSSIRGRGELFF
TRBV28	NA	NA	TRBJ2-7	TGTGCCAGCAGGATGCTGGGGACGGATAAGCCCTACGAGCAGTACTTC	CASRMLGTDKPYEQYF
TRBV11-2	NA	once	TRBJ1-1	TGTGCCAGCGCGGTGGGGGGAGTGAACACTGAAGCTTTCTTT	CASAVGGVNTEAFF
TRBV27	NA	NA	TRBJ1-3	TGTGCCAGCAGTTCCGTACGACCCACCCACGGAAACACCATATATTTT	CASSSVRPTHGNTIYF
TRBV27	TRBD2	NA	TRBJ2-7	TGTGCCAGCAGTTCAGGGGGACTAGCGGGGCCCTACGAGCAGTACTTC	CASSSGGLAGPYEQYF
TRBV2	NA	NA	TRBJ2-7	TGTGCCAGCGGCAGGGGCGGTACCTACGAGCAGTACTTC	CASGRGGTYEQYF
TRBV5-1	NA	NA	TRBJ2-7	TGCGCCAGCAGCTTAACAAAGTTCCGGGACACAGCCTACGAGCAGTACTTC	CASSLTKFRDTAYEQYF